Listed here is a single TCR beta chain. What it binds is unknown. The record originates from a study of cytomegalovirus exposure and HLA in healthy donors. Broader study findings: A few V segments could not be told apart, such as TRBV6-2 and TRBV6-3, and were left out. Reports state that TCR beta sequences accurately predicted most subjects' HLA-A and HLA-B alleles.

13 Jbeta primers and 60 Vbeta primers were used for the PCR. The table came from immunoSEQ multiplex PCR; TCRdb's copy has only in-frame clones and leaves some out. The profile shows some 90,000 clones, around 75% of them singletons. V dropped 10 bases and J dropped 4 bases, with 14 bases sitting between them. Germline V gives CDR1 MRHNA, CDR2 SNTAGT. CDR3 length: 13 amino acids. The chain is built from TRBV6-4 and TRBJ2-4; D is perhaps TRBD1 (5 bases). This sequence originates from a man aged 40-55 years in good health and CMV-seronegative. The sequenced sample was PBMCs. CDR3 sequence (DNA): TGTGCCACCCCTTACAGGAGAAAAAACATTCAGTACTTC. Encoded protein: CATPYRRKNIQYF.